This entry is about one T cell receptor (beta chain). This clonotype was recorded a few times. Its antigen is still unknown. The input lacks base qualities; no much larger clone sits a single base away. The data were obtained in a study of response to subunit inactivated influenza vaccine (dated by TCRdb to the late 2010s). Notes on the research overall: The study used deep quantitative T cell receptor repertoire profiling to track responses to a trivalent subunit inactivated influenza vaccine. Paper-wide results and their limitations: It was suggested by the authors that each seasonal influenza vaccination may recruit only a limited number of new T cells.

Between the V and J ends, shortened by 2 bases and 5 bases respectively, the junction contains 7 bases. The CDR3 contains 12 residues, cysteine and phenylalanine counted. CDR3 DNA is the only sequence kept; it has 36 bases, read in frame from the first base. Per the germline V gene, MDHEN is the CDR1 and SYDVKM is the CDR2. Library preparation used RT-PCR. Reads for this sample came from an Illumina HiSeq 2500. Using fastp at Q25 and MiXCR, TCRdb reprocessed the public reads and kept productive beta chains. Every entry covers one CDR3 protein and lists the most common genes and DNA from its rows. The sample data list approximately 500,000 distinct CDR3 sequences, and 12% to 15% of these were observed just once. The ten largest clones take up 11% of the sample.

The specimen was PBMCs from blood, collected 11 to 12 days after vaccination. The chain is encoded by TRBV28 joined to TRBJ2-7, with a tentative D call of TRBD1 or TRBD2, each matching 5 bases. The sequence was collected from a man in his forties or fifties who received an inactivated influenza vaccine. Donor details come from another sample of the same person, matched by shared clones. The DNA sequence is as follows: TGTGCCAGCAGTTTAATGGGGGACGAGCAGTACTTC. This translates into CASSLMGDEQYF.